This TCR beta chain is drawn from a study of blood T cell repertoires in COVID-19. In the study overall: The study drew acute and convalescent COVID-19 samples from the United States, Italy and Spain.

Original data processing: Reference gene primers were amplified, and this amplification served to estimate nucleated cell counts. The repertoire was sequenced with immunoSEQ multiplex PCR; TCRdb's copy has only in-frame clones and lacks some. Clone size and the V and J calls come from that table; the DNA yielded D and trimming. The table lists roughly 56,000 clones, about 86% of them singletons. The junction had 11 bases not matched to a gene; V was cut back by 6 bases and J by 3 bases. Germline lookup yields CDR1 MNHEY and CDR2 SMNVEV (reference sequence). This CDR3 spans 15 amino acids. The sequenced material came from peripheral blood. The clonotype originates from a human donor in a cohort sampled during active COVID-19. The genes are TRBV27 and TRBJ2-7, with 7 bases aligning to TRBD1. In DNA, the CDR3 is TGTGCCAGCAGCTCTGAGAGGCAGGGGGACTACGAGCAGTACTTC. Protein: CASSSERQGDYEQYF.